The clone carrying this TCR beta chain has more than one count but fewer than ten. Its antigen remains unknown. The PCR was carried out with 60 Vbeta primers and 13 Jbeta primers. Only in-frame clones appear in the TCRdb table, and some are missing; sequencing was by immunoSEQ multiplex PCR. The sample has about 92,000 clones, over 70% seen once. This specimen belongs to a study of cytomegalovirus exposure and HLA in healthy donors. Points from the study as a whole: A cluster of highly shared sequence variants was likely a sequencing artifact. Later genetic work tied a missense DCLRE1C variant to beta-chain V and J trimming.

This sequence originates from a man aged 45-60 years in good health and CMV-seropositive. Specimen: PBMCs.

CDR3 region: CASSTAQGIAGEQYF. The DNA of the CDR3 is TGTGCCAGCAGCACCGCCCAGGGGATAGCGGGCGAGCAGTACTTC. The chain joins TRBV7-2 to TRBJ2-7; a possible D gene is TRBD2 (7 bases). Between the trimmed V and J ends, which lost 5 bases and 6 bases, there was a span of 20 bases. The CDR3 length is 15 residues. Germline V gene lookup returns CDR1 SGHTA and CDR2 FQGNSA.